Detailed here is one T cell receptor (beta chain). Antigen unknown. Preparing the TCRbeta library involved the use of unique molecular identifiers. TCRdb re-called the PCR reads with MiXCR, one entry per CDR3 protein. The data contain about 78,000 distinct CDR3 sequences, roughly 13% of them singletons. The data belong to a study of T-cell reconstitution after alpha-beta-depleted transplantation in children. The CDR3 extends over 15 amino acids. Losses at the gene ends were 6 bases for V and 6 bases for J; bases not matched to a gene: 8. CDR1 is SGHTA and CDR2 is FQGNSA in the germline V gene. General study points: Newly produced T cells mostly provided counts and TCRbeta diversity after one year, as hyperexpanded clones declined. The study reportedly traced alpha-beta T cells about two months after transplant to several hundred expanded graft clones. The origin of high day-60 TCRbeta diversity in some patients lay in surviving recipient T cells and thymic progenitors.

The clonotype comes from a male patient between 2 and 15 years old who had a stem cell transplant for acute lymphoblastic leukemia, so the T cells may come from the graft donor. Material: PBMCs, mostly from graft donor cells, obtained 180 days after TCRalphabeta/CD19-depleted stem cell transplant. The chain joins TRBV7-2 to TRBJ2-1; 10 bases agree with TRBD2. CDR3 DNA: TGTGCCAGCAGATCTACTAGCGGGAATCCCAATGAGCAGTTCTTC. The encoded protein is CASRSTSGNPNEQFF.